These T cell receptor beta chains were read from a single sample in a study of regulatory T cells in long-lasting Graves disease. TCRdb redid the calling of the multiplex PCR reads with MiXCR, one entry per CDR3 protein. Of under 350,000 distinct CDR3 sequences listed, around a fifth are singletons. The sequences come from peripheral blood mononuclear cells (PBMCs), collected when the disease was refractory, from a patient treated with antithyroid drugs. The receptors originated from a female donor with Graves disease. The CDR3 runs from the conserved cysteine through the conserved F or W. Fields, in order: J gene, D gene, V gene, clone size, CDR3 DNA, CDR3 protein. D genes are given only for firm matches. The size of a clone is reported for some rows only, either as once, few or many, or as a class for expanded clones.

TRBJ1-2	-	TRBV9	-	TGTGCCAGCACCCCGGTGGAACGCTATGGCTACACCTTC	CASTPVERYGYTF
TRBJ2-7	TRBD1	TRBV18	-	TGTGCCAGCTCGCCGACAGGGACCTACGAGCAGTGCTTC	CASSPTGTYEQCF
TRBJ1-2	TRBD1	TRBV30	many	TGTGCCTGGAGTCCGGACAGGAACTATGGCTACACCTTC	CAWSPDRNYGYTF
TRBJ2-6	-	TRBV2	many	TGTGCCAGCAGTGTCTCTCCACGCCAAGGGGTTGGGGCCAACGTCCTGACTTTC	CASSVSPRQGVGANVLTF
TRBJ1-1	-	TRBV29-1	-	TGCAGCGTTGAGGTGGTGGGTGGCACTGAAGCTTTCTTT	CSVEVVGGTEAFF
TRBJ2-7	TRBD2	TRBV20-1	few	TGCAGTGCTAGAGGGGAGGGGGGACTAGCGGGGCAATACTCCTACGAGCAGTACTTC	CSARGEGGLAGQYSYEQYF
TRBJ1-6	-	TRBV7-2	few	TGTGCCAGCAGCTTAGCGCAGATCAATTCACCCCTCCACTTT	CASSLAQINSPLHF
TRBJ1-1	-	TRBV9	-	TGTGCCAGCAGCGTAACAGGCACAAGGGTAACTGAAGCTTTCTTT	CASSVTGTRVTEAFF
TRBJ2-6	TRBD1	TRBV19	few	TGTGCCAGTAGGACAGGGGCGTCCTACTCTGGGGCCAACGTCCTGACTTTC	CASRTGASYSGANVLTF
TRBJ2-7	-	TRBV20-1	-	TGCAGTGCTAGAGCCACAGCCGAGCAGTACTTC	CSARATAEQYF
TRBJ2-3	-	TRBV20-1	few	TGCAGTGCTAGAGTGGAGGGGCGCGTAGATACGCAGTATTTT	CSARVEGRVDTQYF
TRBJ1-5	-	TRBV7-7	many	TGTGCTAGCAGCTTATCCAGGGCCCAGCATTTT	CASSLSRAQHF
TRBJ1-2	TRBD1	TRBV7-2	many	TGTGCCAGCAGCTTAGTGGGGACAGGCTATGGCTACACCTTC	CASSLVGTGYGYTF
TRBJ1-3	-	TRBV29-1	once	TGCAGCGTTTTGGTCACCGCTGGAAACACCATATATTTT	CSVLVTAGNTIYF
TRBJ2-7	TRBD2	TRBV25-1	-	TGTGCCAGCAGTGAGCCCCTAGCGGGAGGCAACGAGCAGTACTTC	CASSEPLAGGNEQYF
TRBJ1-1	-	TRBV5-1	-	TGCGCCAGCACGTATAGGCCCACATCCACTAACACTGAAGCTTTCTTT	CASTYRPTSTNTEAFF
TRBJ2-2	-	TRBV6-1	many	TGTGCCAGCAGTGCGAGCTATCTTGGGGGGGAGCTGTTTTTT	CASSASYLGGELFF
TRBJ1-1	-	TRBV25-1	-	TGTGCCAGCAGTGAAGACCGGGCTGCTGACACTGAAGCTTTCTTT	CASSEDRAADTEAFF
TRBJ2-7	-	TRBV27	many	TGTGCCAGCAGTTTAGTGTGGGGATCGGGCGAGCAGTACTTC	CASSLVWGSGEQYF
TRBJ1-1	-	TRBV7-9	-	TGTGCCAGCAGACTGCTGGGACCGGGGCCTGAAGCTTTCTTT	CASRLLGPGPEAFF
TRBJ1-1	-	TRBV11-2	-	TGTGCCAGCAGCAAGGACAGGAACACTGAAGCTTTCTTT	CASSKDRNTEAFF
TRBJ2-1	TRBD2	TRBV20-1	-	TGCAGTGCTAGAGATGAGGCGGGAGGCTCCTACAATGAGCAGTTCTTC	CSARDEAGGSYNEQFF
TRBJ1-5	-	TRBV30	many	TGTGCCTGGAGCCCCGGAGACTATAGCAATCAGCCCCAGCATTTT	CAWSPGDYSNQPQHF
TRBJ2-6	-	TRBV30	-	TGTGCCTGGAGCTGGGGGTACTCTGGGGCCAACGTCCTGACTTTC	CAWSWGYSGANVLTF
TRBJ2-1	TRBD2	TRBV24-1	-	TGTGCCACCAGTGATACGAGCGGGAGCTCCTACAATGAGCAGTTCTTC	CATSDTSGSSYNEQFF
TRBJ1-2	TRBD1	TRBV30	-	TGTGCCTGGGGCCCTGACAGGGGATATGGCTACACCTTC	CAWGPDRGYGYTF
TRBJ2-5	-	TRBV11-2	many	TGTGCCAACGAAGGCGGGGAGGGGGCCGCAGAGACCCAGTACTTC	CANEGGEGAAETQYF
TRBJ1-2	-	TRBV24-1	few	TGTGCCACCAGTGCCGAAGACAGCAAGCAGACCCGCTACACCTTC	CATSAEDSKQTRYTF
TRBJ1-5	-	TRBV6-5	many	TGTGCCAGCAGTTACGGGAGGCTCAATCAGCCCCAGCATTTT	CASSYGRLNQPQHF
TRBJ1-1	-	TRBV18	many	TGTGCCAGCAGTCCAACAGGGAACACTGAAGCTTTCTTT	CASSPTGNTEAFF
TRBJ1-1	-	TRBV19	-	TGTGCCAGTAGCCGACAGCTCCCACCTAACACTGAAGCTTTCTTT	CASSRQLPPNTEAFF
TRBJ2-5	TRBD1	TRBV28	-	TGTGCCATCACCCCCCCGGGACAGGAACAAGAGACCCAGTACTTC	CAITPPGQEQETQYF
TRBJ1-4	TRBD1	TRBV3-1	-	TGTGCCAGCAGCCATAGGGGGCAGGGAATAGGGAAACTGTTTTTT	CASSHRGQGIGKLFF
TRBJ2-7	TRBD2	TRBV6-2/TRBV6-3	few	TGTGCCAGCAGCCCGGGACTAGCGGGGTACTCCTACGAGCAGTACTTC	CASSPGLAGYSYEQYF
TRBJ2-3	-	TRBV12-3/TRBV12-4	-	TGTGCCAGCAGAACTTTAGCTGATACGCAGTATTTT	CASRTLADTQYF
TRBJ2-7	-	TRBV11-3	few	TGTGCCAGCAGCCTACGGTCGGGAGAAGATTACGAGCAGTACTTC	CASSLRSGEDYEQYF
TRBJ2-2	-	TRBV12-3/TRBV12-4	few	TGTGCCAGCTCGATCGGGGGCAGGGGGACCGGGGAGCTGTTTTTT	CASSIGGRGTGELFF
TRBJ1-6	TRBD1	TRBV9	many	TGTGCCAGCAGCCAGGGGGCAGGGAGCTCCTATAATTCACCCCTCCACTTT	CASSQGAGSSYNSPLHF
TRBJ1-1	-	TRBV7-9	many	TGTGCCAGCAGCTTAGAGGGTTTCTCTGAAGCTTTCTTT	CASSLEGFSEAFF
TRBJ1-1	TRBD1	TRBV3-1	many	TGTGCCAGCAGCGTCACAGGGGGCACTGAAGCTTTCTTT	CASSVTGGTEAFF